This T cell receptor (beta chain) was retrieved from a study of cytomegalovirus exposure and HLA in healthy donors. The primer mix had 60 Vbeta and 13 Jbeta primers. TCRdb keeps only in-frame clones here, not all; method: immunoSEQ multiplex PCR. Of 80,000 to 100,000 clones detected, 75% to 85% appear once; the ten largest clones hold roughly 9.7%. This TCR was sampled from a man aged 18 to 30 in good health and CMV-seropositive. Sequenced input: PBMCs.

The CDR3 region is CASSLTGGLVGEQYF. The CDR3 coding sequence is TGTGCCAGCAGCTTAACAGGCGGACTAGTGGGAGAGCAGTACTTC. The chain joins TRBV7-3 to TRBJ2-7; 7 bases match TRBD2. CDR3 length equals 15 residues. CDR1 SGHTA and CDR2 FQGTGA come from the germline V gene. The ends lost 0 bases at V and 7 bases at J; junction bases unmatched: 9.